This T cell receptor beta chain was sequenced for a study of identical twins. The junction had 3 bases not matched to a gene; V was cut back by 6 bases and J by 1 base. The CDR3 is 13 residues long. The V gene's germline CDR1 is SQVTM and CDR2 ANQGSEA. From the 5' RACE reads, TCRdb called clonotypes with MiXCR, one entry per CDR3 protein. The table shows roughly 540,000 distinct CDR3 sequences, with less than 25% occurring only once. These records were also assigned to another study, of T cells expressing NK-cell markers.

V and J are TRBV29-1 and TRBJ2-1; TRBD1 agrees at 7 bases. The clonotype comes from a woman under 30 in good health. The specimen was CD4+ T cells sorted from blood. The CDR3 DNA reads TGCAGCGTCCGGACAGGTTCCTACAATGAGCAGTTCTTC. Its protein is CSVRTGSYNEQFF.